This T cell receptor beta chain derives from a study of T cells after yellow fever vaccination (dated by TCRdb to the late 2010s). For the wider study: Libraries from fractions with low cell numbers were prepared with the SMART-Seq v4 Ultra Low Input RNA kit. To follow T-cell clones before and after both primary and booster YFV17D yellow fever vaccination, bulk TCR alpha and beta repertoires underwent longitudinal sequencing. The cohort comprised two healthy male donors, one aged 18 to 29 and one aged 30 to 40 years. Blood samples were taken at several timepoints before and after primary and secondary immunization, and bulk PBMC replicates and cell subsets were isolated.

This clonotype was recorded many times. Its antigen is unknown. Base quality data are lacking; no much larger clone is found one base away. The CDR3 contains 13 residues, cysteine and phenylalanine counted. Only the CDR3 part of the read is kept: 39 bases, read in frame from the first base. Per the germline V gene (reference sequence), WNHNN is the CDR1 and SYGVQD is the CDR2. Deletion took 6 bases off V and 4 bases off J, with a span of 9 bases between the germline ends. What this sample's treatment or condition label stands for: live attenuated yellow fever vaccine strain. PBMCs were isolated from peripheral blood using a standard Ficoll-Paque protocol. CD4 and CD8 T-cell fractions were isolated with Dynabeads CD4 and CD8 positive selection kits. RNA was extracted with TriZol from bulk PBMCs, CD4 and CD8 fractions, and dextramer-positive and dextramer-negative fractions. Broader findings and caveats from the paper: The study included only two donors, which limits how far the findings can be generalized. A small share of clonotypes occurred in both CD4 and CD8 compartments, likely arising from convergent recombination. FACS-sorted repertoires could contain abundant contaminating clonotypes from the bulk population, so computational filtering was required. Most clones expanded after primary vaccination were re-detected after the booster (96% of CD4 and around 86% of CD8), suggesting broad memory maintenance. Compared with the primary T-cell response, the secondary T-cell response was weaker but faster, peaking on day 5 rather than day 15.

TCR cDNA was made using 5'RACE template switching, a step that added a universal primer site and unique molecular identifiers. Priming of cDNA synthesis was performed from both the TCR alpha and TCR beta constant segments. Two PCR steps were used to amplify libraries, with sample barcodes and sequencing adapters being added in the second step. Sequencing of libraries was done on Illumina HiSeq 2500 (2x100 bp) or NovaSeq (2x150 bp). The study's processing was this. Reads were demultiplexed and collapsed into UMI consensus sequences with MIGEC, and V(D)J alignment was performed with MiXCR. Using edgeR on replicate PBMC samples, clonotypes were called vaccine-responding if FDR was below 0.01 and the log2 fold change was above 5 up to day 15. Bulk clonotypes were assigned CD4 or CD8 identity according to which sequenced CD4 or CD8 repertoire held them at higher abundance. In-frame beta chains were kept once TCRdb had trimmed the public reads at Q25 with fastp and called clones with MiXCR. Each entry is one CDR3 protein sequence, shown with its most common DNA and genes. None of the V and J calls come from the authors' own analysis; TCRdb made them. For this sample there are about 60,000 distinct CDR3 sequences; around 7% appear just once. Around 38% of the sample belongs to the ten largest clones.

The sequencing used CD8+ T cells sorted from PBMCs, collected on the day of the first yellow fever vaccination. The receptor comes from a man aged 18 to 29 who received the YFV17D yellow fever vaccine. This chain joins TRBV10-1 to TRBJ2-2, with no confident D gene call. The CDR3 protein is CASSELFTGELFF. The sequenced DNA is TGCGCCAGCAGCGAACTTTTCACCGGGGAGCTGTTTTTT.